The present entry profiles one TCR beta chain with its context. The entry originates in a study of blood T cell repertoires in COVID-19. Study details: Sites in the United States, Italy and Spain provided acute and convalescent COVID-19 samples. From T cells, B-cell-depleted T cells, or PBMCs came the material, which was cDNA or gDNA.

TCRdb's copy holds only in-frame clones and misses some; the assay was immunoSEQ multiplex PCR. The sample has tens of thousands of clones, over 75% seen once. Germline values: CDR1 LGHDT, CDR2 YNNKEL (reference sequence). CDR3 length equals 12 residues. V lost 1 base and J lost 5, with 6 bases in between. The clonotype originates from a man aged 50 or older with acute or convalescent COVID-19. The sequenced sample was peripheral blood. This sequence joins TRBV3-1 (or the pseudogene TRBV3-2) and TRBJ2-7; the D is unclear. Here the CDR3 DNA reads TGTGCCAGCAGCCAAGTAATCCACGAGCAGTACTTC. Protein product: CASSQVIHEQYF.